This T cell receptor beta chain came from a study of blood T cell repertoires in COVID-19. Study-wide context: Spain, Italy and the United States supplied samples that represented acute and convalescent COVID-19. PBMCs, B-cell-depleted T cells, or T cells were the source of the cDNA or gDNA that made up the material.

The V segment lost 4 bases and the J segment 9 bases; nucleotides outside the gene matches: 11. Germline V gene sequence: CDR1 SGHTA, CDR2 FQGTGA. CDR3 length: 16 amino acids. While infection was still active, Seattle patients were enrolled and then followed longitudinally. In the original processing: Amplification from reference gene primers served as the basis for estimated nucleated cell counts. The protocol was immunoSEQ multiplex PCR, while the TCRdb copy is restricted to in-frame clones and leaves out a portion. Clone size and V and J calls were adopted from that table, with D and trimming inferred from the DNA. This sample has 200,000 to 250,000 clones, with around 83% found just once.

The sequenced sample was peripheral blood. This receptor was obtained from a woman of 80 years or more with COVID-19, enrolled during active disease. The chain uses TRBV7-3 and TRBJ2-1; 11 nucleotides match TRBD2. CDR3 amino acids: CASSSSLAGGSGEQFF. CDR3 DNA: TGTGCCAGCAGCTCCAGTCTAGCGGGAGGTTCAGGTGAGCAGTTCTTC.